The clone carrying this T cell receptor (beta chain) was seen a handful of times. Its antigen is as yet unknown. Regarding time point: pre-sensitization, week 0. The sample's treatment: therapeutic diphenylcyclopropenone sensitization with weekly scalp DPC. Germline V gives CDR1 SGHTA, CDR2 FQGNSA. CDR3 length: 17 amino acids. V lost 2 bases and J lost 2, with 16 bases in between. The data originate from a study of human T cells and chemical hapten exposure. As for the study in general: Mainly, slight library volume differences in the pool made TCR yields vary.

TCRdb re-called the RACE reads with MiXCR, one entry per CDR3 protein. The table includes more than 55,000 distinct CDR3 sequences, around 10% detected once. Study results and limitations: Unchanged with DPC sensitization were TCRs above 1 in 1000 frequency.

The source of this sequence is a woman aged 35 to 49 with alopecia areata. Some clones in this sample may be carry-over from other donors' samples. Sequencing used whole blood, obtained in connection with sensitization to the hapten diphenylcyclopropenone (DPC). The rearrangement uses TRBV7-2 and TRBJ2-4, with D maybe TRBD2 (7 bases). The CDR3 spells CASSLFGGGESKNIQYF. The CDR3 DNA follows: TGTGCCAGCAGCTTATTTGGGGGGGGCGAATCCAAAAACATTCAGTACTTC.